Following are 10 T cell receptor beta chains from one sample sequenced in a study of T-cell memory formation after mild COVID-19. TCRdb reanalysed the 5' RACE reads using MiXCR and keeps one entry per CDR3 protein. The data contain about 82,000 distinct CDR3 sequences, over 12% of them seen just once; the ten biggest clones take up under 45%. The sequencing sample was made of PBMCs or a T cell subset sorted from them (not recorded which). Receptor source: a man between 18 and 35 years old who had mild COVID-19 (a few samples of this study predate the infection). Cell type and time point are not known.

This clonotype was found a few times. The chain has TRBV6-2 or TRBV6-3 and TRBJ2-5, with TRBD1 matching 9 bases. The length of the CDR3 is 15 residues. V dropped 6 bases and J dropped 5; count of bases not matched to a gene: 10. Per the germline V gene, CDR1 is MNHEY and CDR2 is SVGEGT. CDR3: CASRNVGQGQETQYF. The CDR3 DNA reads TGTGCCAGCAGAAACGTGGGACAGGGTCAGGAGACCCAGTACTTC.

The chain has TRBV27 and TRBJ2-6; D gene ambiguous. From germline, CDR1 is MNHEY and CDR2 SMNVEV (reference sequence). The V end was cut by 6 bases, the J end by 0 bases, with 9 bases between. The CDR3 extends over 15 amino acids. The CDR3 sequence: CASSPRFSGANVLTF. The CDR3 DNA reads as TGTGCCAGCAGCCCAAGGTTCTCTGGGGCCAACGTCCTGACTTTC. The entire variable domain, with the rest obtained from reference TRBV27 and TRBJ2-6, is as follows: EAQVTQNPRYLITVTGKKLTVTCSQNMNHEYMSWYRQDPGLGLRQIYYSMNVEVTDKGDVPEGYKVSRKEKRNFPLILESPSPNQTSLYFCASSPRFSGANVLTFGAGSRLTVL.

In its sample, this clonotype was seen a few times. The CDR3 DNA follows: TGTGCCAGCAGCCCGACGGACGTAAACATTCAGTACTTC. It codes for CASSPTDVNIQYF. The chain has TRBV7-9 and TRBJ2-4; D gene uncertain. Germline assignment: CDR1 SEHNR and CDR2 FQNEAQ (reference sequence). The V gene lost 5 bases and the J gene lost 6 bases, with 11 bases spanning the gap. The CDR3 is made up of 13 amino acids.

This clonotype was seen only a few times. The chain recombines TRBV7-2 with TRBJ2-5; D is perhaps TRBD1 or TRBD2 (6 bases each). CDR3 size: 14 residues. The germline V gene encodes CDR1 SGHTA and CDR2 FQGNSA. The V end lost 3 bases, the J end lost 2 bases, and 10 bases lay between the germline ends. CDR3 protein: CASSLRDTQETQYF. CDR3 coding DNA: TGTGCCAGCAGCTTGCGGGACACACAAGAGACCCAGTACTTC.

In this sample, this clonotype turned up many times. The V gene is TRBV4-1, the J gene TRBJ2-2; no clear D. Trimming took off 2 bases at V and 2 bases at J, with 6 bases between the two ends. The CDR3 sequence is 14 residues long. The V gene's germline CDR1 is MGHRA and CDR2 YSYEKL. CDR3 amino acids: CASSQRVNTGELFF. In DNA form, the CDR3 reads TGCGCCAGCAGCCAAAGGGTAAACACCGGGGAGCTGTTTTTT.

This clonotype has only a few counts. J is TRBJ1-1 and V is TRBV7-6; D is perhaps TRBD1 (6 bases). Germline values: CDR1 SGHVS, CDR2 FNYEAQ. The CDR3 runs 13 residues. The V end was cut by 7 bases, the J end by 1 base, with 10 bases between. The CDR3 sequence: CASTRGWNTEAFF. The CDR3 DNA is TGTGCCAGCACCAGGGGCTGGAACACTGAAGCTTTCTTT.

The V and J genes are TRBV10-1 and TRBJ2-1; D is unclear. With 9 bases removed from V and 10 bases from J, the gap between germline ends came to 16 bases. The germline V gene has CDR1 WNHNN and CDR2 SYGVQD (reference sequence). This CDR3 is 12 amino acids long. The CDR3 nucleotides are TGCGCCAGGGGAAGTAGAAGTCCGGAGCAGTTCTTC. Translating it yields CARGSRSPEQFF.

J is TRBJ1-1 and V is TRBV6-5; D may be TRBD1 (6 bases). The length of the CDR3 is 14 residues. Trimming left V 8 bases short and J 1 base short, with 14 bases between. Germline V lookup: CDR1 MNHEY, CDR2 SVGAGI. CDR3: CASGIQGGNTEAFF. The CDR3 DNA follows: TGTGCCAGCGGCATACAGGGTGGGAACACTGAAGCTTTCTTT.

This clonotype was counted only a few times. The chain recombines TRBV4-1 with TRBJ2-7; 11 bases line up with TRBD1. Germline CDR1 reads MGHRA; CDR2 reads YSYEKL. CDR3 length: 16 residues. V shed 2 bases, J shed 6 bases, and the junction held 9 bases outside the gene matches. The CDR3 spells CASSQTGTGGMGEQYF. Written as DNA, the CDR3 is TGCGCCAGCAGCCAAACGGGGACAGGGGGTATGGGCGAGCAGTACTTC.

This chain connects TRBV12-3 or TRBV12-4 to TRBJ2-3; D possibly corresponds to TRBD1 (6 bases). This CDR3 has 14 residues. Trimming left V 2 bases short and J 5 bases short, with 11 bases between. The DNA for the CDR3 is TGTGCCAGCAGTTTACCAGGGGCGAGAGATACGCAGTATTTT. Translating it yields CASSLPGARDTQYF.